The text below deals with one TCR beta chain. It lacks a known antigen. Base qualities are not recorded, but no much larger clone differs from it by a single base. These data are taken from a study of blood T cell repertoires in COVID-19 (dated by TCRdb to about 2020). A note on the overall study: The collaborator samples originated in the United States, Italy and Spain and spanned the acute and convalescent phases of COVID-19. Subjects who had been exposed to COVID-19, were actively infected with it, or had recovered from it provided the deeply sampled blood TCRbeta repertoires that made up the dataset. The sample metadata nearly always contained a de-identified subject ID, COVID-19 status, age in years and sex. The repertoires were made available in a free public database intended to serve as a resource for research on the immune response to SARS-CoV-2. HLA class I and class II types, where available, came from metadata supplied by the sample provider rather than from assay-based typing. The samples were drawn from the first 160 participants of the ongoing ImmuneRACE study and from under 1,500 subjects provided by 6 global collaborators. The material from the prospective study consisted of cDNA or gDNA derived from T cells, B-cell-depleted T cells, or PBMCs.

Including the terminal cysteine and phenylalanine, the CDR3 comprises 14 residues. Only the CDR3 part of the read is kept: 42 bases, read in frame from the first base. The immunoSEQ Assay, a bias-controlled multiplex PCR, was used to amplify TCRbeta CDR3 regions from genomic DNA. As for the original processing: The number of nucleated cells in each sample was estimated from the amplification of reference gene primers within the assay. To quantify the absolute abundance of each unique TCRbeta CDR3 rearrangement, sequence reads were collapsed and filtered. For each sample, productive Simpson clonality was calculated as the square root of Simpson's diversity index across productive rearrangements. The table was pulled from immuneACCESS by TCRdb, which kept in-frame rearrangements only. Such tables lose some clones; where checked, under half of the loss comes from unresolved V genes, and the rest has no known cause. Clone size and the V and J calls come from that table; the DNA yielded D and trimming. The sample profile shows around 200,000 clones; almost 90% of them were found once. About 1.7% of the sample is in the top ten clones.

Each collaborating institution followed its own protocols to collect whole blood in K2EDTA tubes. Collaborator samples were shipped for TCRbeta analysis as frozen whole blood, isolated PBMCs, or DNA extracted from either sample type. The study at large found these results: The amount of clinical and demographic metadata varied by source and participant and was provided uncurated.

The clonotype was recovered from a man aged 18 to 30 with active or convalescent COVID-19. The chain is assembled from TRBV21-1 and TRBJ1-1. TRBV21-1 is annotated as a pseudogene. Sequenced sample: peripheral blood. The DNA is as follows: TGTGCCAGCAGCAAGACGAGGGAGGACACTGAAGCTTTCTTT. The translation is CASSKTREDTEAFF.